This passage covers 23 T cell receptor beta chains from one sample sequenced in a study of control samples from healthy donors and cancer patients. The table came from immunoSEQ multiplex PCR; TCRdb's copy has only in-frame clones and leaves some out. This sample yields 150,000 to 200,000 clones, of which just over 90% are seen a single time; about 4% belongs to the top ten. The sequenced sample consisted of blood. The receptors shown here come from a woman in her fifties or sixties in good health.

The chain joins TRBV6-5 to TRBJ1-3, with D unresolved. Germline lookup yields CDR1 MNHEY and CDR2 SVGAGI. Trimming pared 0 bases from V and 4 bases from J, leaving 13 bases between. This CDR3 comprises 16 residues. This CDR3 is CASSYSRQVGGNTIYF. Written as DNA, the CDR3 is TGTGCCAGCAGTTACTCGAGACAAGTCGGCGGAAACACCATATATTTT.

The V and J genes are TRBV27 and TRBJ1-1; possible D gene TRBD1, 5 bases. Per germline, CDR1 MNHEY and CDR2 SMNVEV (reference sequence). V lost 4 bases and J 1 base, leaving 13 bases between the germline ends. The CDR3 has 15 amino acids. The CDR3 DNA is TGTGCCAGCAGTTCCACCAGGGCGGGGAACACTGAAGCTTTCTTT. This sequence encodes CASSSTRAGNTEAFF.

This clone was observed once. The chain uses TRBV24-1 and TRBJ1-3; 9 nucleotides agree with TRBD1. In germline, CDR1 is KGHDR, CDR2 SFDVKD. The CDR3 spans 16 residues. V shed 0 bases, J shed 4 bases, and the junction held 3 bases outside the gene matches. The CDR3 DNA is TGTGCCACCAGTGATTTGCACAGGGGGCCAGGAAACACCATATATTTT. Protein product: CATSDLHRGPGNTIYF.

This chain joins TRBV11-3 and TRBJ2-1, with TRBD2 identical over 13 bases. V was pared by 5 bases and J by 9 bases, with 4 bases of the junction left unmatched. Per germline, CDR1 SGHNT and CDR2 YENEEA. The CDR3 covers 14 residues. For the CDR3, the DNA is TGTGCCAGCAGCCCGGGACTAGCGGGGACTGAGCAGTTCTTC. Amino acids: CASSPGLAGTEQFF.

The sample holds one count of this clone. V is TRBV15 and J is TRBJ1-1; unclear D gene. The V end lost 0 bases, the J end lost 4 bases, and 9 bases lay between the germline ends. Germline CDR1 LNHNV, CDR2 YYDKDF (reference sequence). The CDR3 covers 14 residues. The CDR3 region has the DNA TGTGCCACCAGCAGAGATTATTTGGGCACTGAAGCTTTCTTT. Its translation is CATSRDYLGTEAFF.

This clone was seen only once. This chain connects TRBV7-3 to TRBJ2-1; TRBD1 is a possible D gene (5 bases). The CDR3 is made up of 14 amino acids. V lost 4 bases, J lost 7 bases, and 14 bases lay in between. The germline V gene encodes CDR1 SGHTA and CDR2 FQGTGA. The CDR3 DNA sequence: TGTGCCAGCAGCTCCGATAGGGGCCGAAATGAGCAGTTCTTC. This gives the protein CASSSDRGRNEQFF.

CDR3 in DNA: TGTGCCAGCTCACCAAGGGCGTTAGCCGACTCTGGCTACACCTTC. Encoded protein: CASSPRALADSGYTF. The J gene is TRBJ1-2, the V gene TRBV18; no reliable D call. This CDR3 has 15 amino acids. From germline, CDR1 is KGHSH and CDR2 LQKENI. Trimming removed 2 bases from V and 7 bases from J, with 17 bases in between.

The chain combines TRBV2 with TRBJ1-1, with D possibly being TRBD1 (5 bases). The germline V and J ends were trimmed by 7 bases and 1 base, with 10 bases remaining between them. The CDR3 has 13 residues. Germline V lookup: CDR1 SNHLY, CDR2 FYNNEI. The CDR3 spells CASKTETNTEAFF. The CDR3 region has the DNA TGTGCCAGCAAGACAGAGACGAACACTGAAGCTTTCTTT.

V gene TRBV18 combines with J gene TRBJ2-7; D uncertain. Per the germline V gene, CDR1 is KGHSH and CDR2 is LQKENI. The CDR3 has 12 amino acids. The V and J ends lost 6 bases and 5 bases respectively, with 11 bases between them. CDR3 sequence: CASSPRRDEQYF. CDR3 bases: TGTGCCAGCTCCCCGCGAAGGGACGAGCAGTACTTC.

The J gene is TRBJ1-1, the V gene TRBV10-3, with TRBD1 as a possible D gene (6 bases). CDR1 ENHRY and CDR2 SYGVKD come from the germline V gene. V dropped 10 bases and J dropped 0 bases, with 18 bases sitting between them. The CDR3 runs to 15 residues. The CDR3 region has the DNA TGTGCCACTAGCGTCCCCGGACAGTTGAACACTGAAGCTTTCTTT. Translation: CATSVPGQLNTEAFF.

This chain joins TRBV4-1 and TRBJ1-6; 9 nucleotides line up with TRBD1. The CDR3 is made up of 15 amino acids. The V gene's germline CDR1 is MGHRA and CDR2 YSYEKL. Trimming took 5 bases from V and 5 from J; bases not matched to a gene: 4. For the CDR3, the DNA is TGCGCCAGCAGCTCGGACAGGGGAGATAATTCACCCCTCCACTTT. This translates into CASSSDRGDNSPLHF.

This chain joins TRBV18 and TRBJ2-7, with D possibly being TRBD1 or TRBD2 (5 bases each). Trimming left V 6 bases short and J 7 bases short, with 16 bases between. This CDR3 comprises 13 residues. Germline CDR1 is KGHSH and CDR2 is LQKENI. The CDR3 nucleotides read TGTGCCAGCTCCGGGACCCGCGGACTGGAGCAGTACTTC. This sequence encodes CASSGTRGLEQYF.

The chain has TRBV5-1 and TRBJ2-1; 8 positions agree with TRBD1. Germline loops: CDR1 SGHRS, CDR2 YFSETQ. After removal of 0 bases from V and 14 bases from J, the junction contained 7 bases not matched to a gene. CDR3 length equals 13 residues. CDR3 sequence: CASSLDRTGLKFF. The CDR3 DNA reads as TGCGCCAGCAGCTTGGACCGGACAGGGTTAAAGTTCTTC.

The J gene is TRBJ1-6, the V gene TRBV27, with 9 bases lining up with TRBD1. Germline loops: CDR1 MNHEY, CDR2 SMNVEV (reference sequence). The CDR3 runs 17 residues. Losses at the gene ends were 5 bases for V and 0 bases for J; bases not matched to a gene: 5. The CDR3 protein is CASSPGTGYSYNSPLHF. The CDR3, as DNA: TGTGCCAGCAGTCCCGGGACAGGGTACTCCTATAATTCACCCCTCCACTTT.

The chain uses TRBV30 and TRBJ1-2, with a possible D match to TRBD1 (5 bases). Germline-derived CDR1 and CDR2 are GTSNPN and SVGIG (reference sequence). The CDR3 totals 13 residues. V was cut by 3 bases and J by 4 bases, with 12 bases left in between. The CDR3 reads CAWSQTARYGYTF. CDR3 nucleotide sequence: TGTGCCTGGAGCCAGACAGCCCGCTATGGCTACACCTTC.

V usage is TRBV7-9 and J usage is TRBJ2-3; TRBD1 aligns across 7 bases. In germline, CDR1 is SEHNR, CDR2 FQNEAQ (reference sequence). J lost 7 bases, V lost 5 bases, and 15 bases had no gene match. The CDR3 is made up of 16 amino acids. CDR3 in DNA: TGTGCCAGCAGCGAGGGCCGGGACAGTGCAGTATATACGCAGTATTTT. Amino acid sequence: CASSEGRDSAVYTQYF.

This sequence joins TRBV18 and TRBJ1-1; D is possibly TRBD1 (5 bases). The V gene's germline CDR1 is KGHSH and CDR2 LQKENI. The CDR3 length is 14 residues. V lost 5 bases, J lost 1 base, and 11 bases lay in between. The CDR3 sequence: CASSKKGRNTEAFF. The CDR3 DNA reads TGTGCCAGCTCAAAAAAGGGACGGAACACTGAAGCTTTCTTT.

This sequence joins TRBV5-8 and TRBJ1-1; D is perhaps TRBD1 (5 bases). Germline assignment: CDR1 SGHTS and CDR2 YDEGEE. CDR3 size: 13 residues. V lost 2 bases and J 3 bases, leaving 8 bases between the germline ends. The CDR3 DNA is TGTGCCAGCAGCTTCTCCAGGGACACTGAAGCTTTCTTT. This translates into CASSFSRDTEAFF.

V and J are TRBV11-2 and TRBJ1-2; perhaps TRBD1 as D (5 bases). Trimming took 3 bases from V and 4 from J, leaving 12 bases between them. This CDR3 comprises 14 residues. Germline CDR1 and CDR2: SGHAT and FQNNGV. The CDR3 reads CASSFLWGTYGYTF. For the CDR3, the DNA is TGTGCCAGCAGCTTCCTTTGGGGGACCTATGGCTACACCTTC.

The rearrangement joins TRBV6-5 to TRBJ1-1; no clear D gene. Trimming took 6 bases from V and 4 from J, leaving 15 bases between them. Germline V gene data show CDR1 as MNHEY and CDR2 as SVGAGI. The CDR3 length is 14 residues. The CDR3 loop reads CASRPSKGITEAFF. CDR3 nucleotides: TGTGCCAGCAGACCATCTAAGGGCATCACTGAAGCTTTCTTT.

The rearrangement joins TRBV19 to TRBJ1-5, with TRBD1 identical over 8 bases. Germline values: CDR1 LNHDA, CDR2 SQIVND (reference sequence). This CDR3 has 15 amino acids. V was clipped by 7 bases and J by 5 bases; unmatched bases: 10. The CDR3 sequence is CASTPDRDYDQPQHF. In DNA, the CDR3 is TGTGCCAGTACTCCGGACAGGGATTATGATCAGCCCCAGCATTTT.

This clone has only one observation. The V and J genes are TRBV13 and TRBJ1-6, with D hard to call. The CDR3 is 13 residues long. The germline gives CDR1 PRHDT, CDR2 FYEKMQ (reference sequence). V lost 3 bases to trimming and J lost 6 bases, with 6 bases between them. CDR3 in amino acids: CASSLYSNSPLHF. The CDR3 bases are TGTGCCAGCAGCTTGTACAGTAATTCACCCCTCCACTTT.

The CDR3 loop reads CASSLSGGHTEAFF. DNA of the CDR3: TGTGCCAGCAGCTTATCAGGGGGCCACACTGAAGCTTTCTTT. V and J are TRBV7-9 and TRBJ1-1, with TRBD1 matching 8 bases. The CDR3 consists of 14 residues. Trimming removed 2 bases from V and 3 bases from J; junction bases left unmatched: 2. CDR1 and CDR2 (germline): SEHNR, FQNEAQ (reference sequence).